Listed below are T cell receptor beta chains from one sample, sequenced in a study of blood T cell repertoires in COVID-19. The assay was immunoSEQ multiplex PCR, and TCRdb's table has in-frame clones only and misses some. The sample has fewer than 250,000 clones; nearly 90% are singletons. Sequenced material: PBMCs or T cells enriched from blood (not recorded which). Receptor source: a man aged 30 to 45 who had been exposed to COVID-19. The conserved cysteine and the conserved F or W are not part of the CDR3 here. The order of the fields is V gene, J gene, CDR3 protein.

TRBV7-2,TRBJ2-7,ASSLARSGGYEQY
TRBV11-3,TRBJ1-1,ASGNSLNTEAF
TRBV7-2,TRBJ1-5,ASSYGQGAGGNQPQH
TRBV9,TRBJ2-5,ASSVSGTFQETQY
TRBV12-3/TRBV12-4,TRBJ2-2,ASIPPNTGELF
TRBV4-2,TRBJ2-3,ASSEGLGHTDTQY
TRBV4-2,TRBJ2-3,ASSQDPARRGADTQY
TRBV4-3,TRBJ1-2,ASSPSGYNYGYT
TRBV25-1,TRBJ1-6,ASSEWIWGGGDSPLH
TRBV6-2/TRBV6-3,TRBJ2-5,ASSYGGEQETQY
TRBV29-1,TRBJ1-5,SVGQAGGNQPQH
TRBV27,TRBJ1-2,ASSIFPGTGDGYT
TRBV2,TRBJ2-1,ASSEALGDNEQF
TRBV12-5,TRBJ2-1,ASGLPYRVGDYNEQF
TRBV5-6,TRBJ2-7,ASSTTGGRYEQY
TRBV5-5,TRBJ1-1,ASSLSPEGDAF
TRBV9,TRBJ2-3,ASSVWTGESTDTQY
TRBV6-5,TRBJ1-5,ASSPLGGGNQPQH
TRBV11-2,TRBJ1-3,ASSLGGPGNTIY
TRBV5-6,TRBJ2-7,ASSLKVRRGQEQY
TRBV30,TRBJ1-1,AWSVPIWQNTEAF
TRBV29-1,TRBJ1-1,SVDPTGGGAF
TRBV27,TRBJ2-3,ASSHPATGPTDTQY
TRBV19,TRBJ1-5,ASSQRTGFAQPQH
TRBV7-7,TRBJ2-5,ASSSGTTIQETQY
TRBV6-2/TRBV6-3,TRBJ1-4,ASSYTSPAGTEKLF
TRBV5-1,TRBJ1-2,ASSLGFLTGDDYGYT
TRBV15,TRBJ2-3,ATSRPGTPADTQY
TRBV27,TRBJ2-3,ASGLAGDTSTDTQY
TRBV5-1,TRBJ2-2,ASSIRQITGELF
TRBV4-2,TRBJ1-1,ASSLGGQNTEAF
TRBV5-1,TRBJ2-7,ASSSRTAYEQY
TRBV19,TRBJ1-5,ASSISVSQPQH
TRBV6-1,TRBJ1-2,ASSEVDRNYGYT
TRBV7-2,TRBJ1-3,ASSPELGGNTIY
TRBV7-9,TRBJ1-1,ASSSYRGGTEAF
TRBV9,TRBJ2-7,ASSVGMGLAFYEQY
TRBV27,TRBJ2-7,ASSRELAEAYEQY
TRBV19,TRBJ1-6,ASSLDRGNRVRNSPLH
TRBV19,TRBJ1-5,ASSPLLLSNQPQH
TRBV9,TRBJ1-3,ASTKWGDLAGNTIY
TRBV6-2/TRBV6-3,TRBJ2-7,ASSHTGEQY
TRBV5-1,TRBJ2-7,ASSRKRIGDTFYEQY
TRBV11-2,TRBJ2-1,ASSYRGGALSSYNEQF
TRBV7-9,TRBJ2-1,ASTRTDDYNEQF
TRBV11-2,TRBJ1-5,ASSLEGGRNQPQH
TRBV24-1,TRBJ1-4,ATSDLGVGEKLF
TRBV14,TRBJ2-3,ASSQEAFGTDTQY
TRBV7-9,TRBJ2-1,ASSFAGTTVDNEQF
TRBV6-5,TRBJ1-1,ASSYKLPGSGAEAF
TRBV7-2,TRBJ1-2,ASSANGGVVYGYT
TRBV20-1,TRBJ1-1,SAPDSTEAF
TRBV12-5,TRBJ2-2,ASGLGEGGFTGELF
TRBV3-1/TRBV3-2,TRBJ2-5,ASRPPLTGRETQY
TRBV9,TRBJ2-3,ASSVDTSGGRTDTQY